This entry describes one T cell receptor beta chain. This may arise from a read error, as a much more abundant clone is one base away. These data originate in a study of blood T cells in healthy people across ages. Germline assignment: CDR1 SGHTA and CDR2 FQGNSA. This CDR3 region has 17 residues. It was with a sample-barcoded 5' primer and a J-beta primer mix that a second PCR of roughly 7 to 12 cycles was run. TCRdb analysed the 5' RACE reads with MiXCR anew, one entry per CDR3 protein. The top ten clones hold over 6.5% of a sample with over 1,200,000 distinct CDR3 sequences, roughly 60% of them seen once.

This receptor was obtained from a man between 18 and 29 years old in good health. Material: blood. This chain joins TRBV7-2 and TRBJ2-4, with TRBD2 matching 8 bases. Gene TRBJ2-7 matches the end of the DNA better, so the J call may be wrong. The CDR3 bases are TGTGCCAGCAGCGTGGGGGGCCAGCGGGGGAAACTCTACGAGCAGTACTTC. It specifies CASSVGGQRGKLYEQYF.